The source of this T cell receptor beta chain is a study of immune characteristics of hereditary and idiopathic chronic pancreatitis. A note on the overall study: Local pancreatic immune cells and TCRbeta repertoires were profiled in hereditary and idiopathic chronic pancreatitis and were compared with control organ donor pancreases. TCRbeta sequencing included 5 control pancreases, under 10 pancreases with hereditary chronic pancreatitis and about six pancreases with idiopathic chronic pancreatitis. The gDNA-based approach was selected because the approach required minimal in vitro experimental manipulation of T cells infiltrating the pancreas.

Between the V and J ends, shortened by 4 bases and 0 bases respectively, the junction contains 9 bases. CDR1 and CDR2 (MNHEY, SVGEGT) derive from the germline V gene. The CDR3 starts with the cysteine, ends with the phenylalanine, and has 14 residues. Just the 42-base CDR3 DNA is kept, in frame starting at base 1. Overall results and qualifications from the work: Patient tissue was available only at the time of TPIAT, so disease duration differences may have influenced immune findings. Vbeta-Jbeta gene family usage, including TRBV10, TRBV19, TRBV23 and TRBV5, differed between hereditary and idiopathic chronic pancreatitis. Among some 14 chronic pancreatitis patients, a positive correlation was found between numbers of productive TCR rearrangements and disease severity scores. Chronic pancreatitis caused by alcohol use was excluded from the study. Compared with controls, both chronic pancreatitis groups had significantly higher TCRbeta repertoire diversity and lower clonality.

Chronic pancreatitis pancreas tissue was obtained from patients undergoing total pancreatectomy with islet autotransplantation (TPIAT). Included chronic pancreatitis patients had no known history of diabetes. For TCRbeta sequencing, genomic DNA was pulled straight from bulk pancreas tissue, skipping any T cell sorting. No particular cause of disease was identified in the patients with idiopathic chronic pancreatitis. Pancreas tissues from patients and organ donors were collected consecutively at two US centers. The library came from the immunoSEQ multiplex PCR assay. The TCRbeta CDR3 region and adjacent sequences were amplified and sequenced from pancreatic genomic DNA. The authors' analysis ran thus. Productive clonality and productive rearrangement counts were measured along with repertoire diversity, which was expressed as a mean normalized Shannon-Wiener index. Control and chronic pancreatitis repertoire metrics were compared by means of the nonparametric Mann-Whitney U test. A clonotype counted as shared when its CDR3beta sequence had identical amino acid composition and length across subjects. TCRdb took this table from immuneACCESS and kept in-frame rearrangements with V and J called. Such tables lack part of the clones; where checked against another copy, unresolved V genes explain under half of the gap, and the rest is unexplained. The V and J calls and clone size are taken from that table; D and trimming were inferred from the DNA. Counted in this sample were around 10,000 clones; around 79% of them appeared once. Of the sample, 12% to 15% falls within the top ten clones.

About this clone itself: Its specific antigen is unknown. No base quality information exists; no much larger clone differs at one position.

The chain is encoded by TRBV6-2 or TRBV6-3 joined to TRBJ1-1, with a tentative D gene TRBD1 over 6 matching bases. Sequenced input: pancreas tissue with idiopathic chronic pancreatitis. The meaning of the sample's cell subset or site label: chronic pancreatitis without an identified cause. The sequence was obtained from a human donor with chronic pancreatitis. Read as DNA, the sequence is TGTGCCAGCAGTTGGACAGTCATGAACACTGAAGCTTTCTTT. Its product reads: CASSWTVMNTEAFF.